This T cell receptor beta chain stems from a study of CD8+ T cells in alopecia areata. General study points: Besides other cells, scalp samples also yield sequences of resident alphabeta T cells from normal skin.

This clone showed up just a few times. Antigen specificity is unknown. The authors extracted RNA and reverse transcribed it into cDNA as the sequencing template. Generated by immunoSEQ multiplex PCR, the TCRdb table keeps only in-frame clones and is missing some. The sample yields more than 95,000 clones, approximately 42% seen once. The CDR3 extends over 13 amino acids. Germline trimming cut 10 bases from V and 3 bases from J; bases unmatched to any gene: 3. The V gene's germline CDR1 is LNHDA and CDR2 SQIVND (reference sequence). The TCR comes from a human donor with alopecia areata. Sequencing was carried out using CD4+ T cells sorted from blood. The chain uses TRBV19 and TRBJ2-6; the match to TRBD1 covers 7 bases. Written as DNA, the CDR3 is TGTGCCACCACAGGGGTTGGGGCCAACGTCCTGACTTTC. It codes for CATTGVGANVLTF.